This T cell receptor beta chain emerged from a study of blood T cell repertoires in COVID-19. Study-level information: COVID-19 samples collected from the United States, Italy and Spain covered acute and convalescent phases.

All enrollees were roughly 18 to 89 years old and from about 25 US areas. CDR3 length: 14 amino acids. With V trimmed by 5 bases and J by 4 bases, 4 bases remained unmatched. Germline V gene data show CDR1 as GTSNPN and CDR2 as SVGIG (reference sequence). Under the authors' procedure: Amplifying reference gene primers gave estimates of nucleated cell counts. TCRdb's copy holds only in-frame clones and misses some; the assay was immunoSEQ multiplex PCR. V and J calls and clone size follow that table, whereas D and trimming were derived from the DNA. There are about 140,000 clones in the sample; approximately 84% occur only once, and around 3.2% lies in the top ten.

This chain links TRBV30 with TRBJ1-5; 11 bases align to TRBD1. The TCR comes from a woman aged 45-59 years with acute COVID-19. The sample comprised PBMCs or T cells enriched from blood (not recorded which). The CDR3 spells CAWGTGGTNQPQHF. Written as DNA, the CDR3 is TGTGCCTGGGGGACAGGGGGTACAAATCAGCCCCAGCATTTT.